Below, 30 T cell receptor beta chains from the same sample are listed, as sequenced in a study of cytomegalovirus exposure and HLA in healthy donors. Here immunoSEQ multiplex PCR was the method, and the copy in TCRdb shows in-frame clones only, minus some. The table records over 100,000 clones, 88% of them present only once. Sequencing was performed on PBMCs. Every receptor here comes from a young woman in good health and CMV-seropositive.

This chain joins TRBV6-1 and TRBJ2-7, with 7 bases fitting TRBD2. The V segment lost 7 bases and the J segment 1 base; nucleotides outside the gene matches: 4. Looked up from germline, CDR1 is MNHNS and CDR2 is SASEGT. This CDR3 is 13 amino acids long. In DNA, the CDR3 is TGTGCCAGCATCGGAGCGGGGTCCTACGAGCAGTACTTC. Translated: CASIGAGSYEQYF.

The CDR3 here is CASSQDMSMNTEAFF. The CDR3, as DNA: TGCGCCAGCAGCCAAGATATGTCTATGAACACTGAAGCTTTCTTT. The rearrangement joins TRBV4-3 to TRBJ1-1; D unclear. Germline CDR1 is LGHNA and CDR2 is YSLEER. The CDR3 spans 15 residues. Trimming took 0 bases from V and 0 from J, leaving 8 bases between them.

This clone was found once. The V gene is TRBV9, the J gene TRBJ2-5; 7 bases fit TRBD1. The germline gives CDR1 SGDLS, CDR2 YYNGEE. The CDR3 is 14 residues long. Trimming took 0 bases from V and 2 from J; bases not matched to a gene: 1. In nucleotides, the CDR3 is TGTGCCAGCAGCGTAGGGACAGGACAAGAGACCCAGTACTTC. Its protein product is CASSVGTGQETQYF.

The chain couples TRBV7-9 to TRBJ2-2; 7 nucleotides agree with TRBD2. V lost 5 bases, J lost 6 bases, and 6 bases stayed unmatched. Germline assignment: CDR1 SEHNR and CDR2 FQNEAQ (reference sequence). CDR3 size: 14 residues. DNA of the CDR3: TGTGCCAGCAGCAGAACGGGGGGACCCGGGGAGCTGTTTTTT. It encodes CASSRTGGPGELFF.

The chain employs TRBV7-9 and TRBJ2-3, with a tentative D call TRBD2 (7 bases). The CDR3 totals 16 residues. From germline, CDR1 is SEHNR and CDR2 FQNEAQ (reference sequence). Trimming removed 5 bases at V and 0 bases at J, with 15 bases between. The CDR3 region has the DNA TGTGCCAGCAGCCACAGGGTGGGGGGGAGCACAGATACGCAGTATTTT. It specifies CASSHRVGGSTDTQYF. The variable domain in full, with the rest retrieved from reference TRBV7-9 and TRBJ2-3, is DTGVSQNPRHKITKRGQNVTFRCDPISEHNRLYWYRQTLGQGPEFLTYFQNEAQLEKSRLLSDRFSAERPKGSFSTLEIQRTEQGDSAMYLCASSHRVGGSTDTQYFGPGTRLTVL.

This clone has only one observation. J is TRBJ2-7 and V is TRBV7-8; unclear D gene. Germline V gives CDR1 SGHVS, CDR2 FQNEAQ. The V end lost 5 bases, the J end lost 0 bases, and 11 bases lay between the germline ends. This CDR3 is 14 amino acids long. Written as DNA, the CDR3 is TGTGCCAGCAGCCAAAGCAGGTACTCCTACGAGCAGTACTTC. Protein sequence: CASSQSRYSYEQYF.

The chain couples TRBV4-2 to TRBJ2-3; 14 nucleotides align to TRBD2. Germline-derived CDR1 and CDR2 are LGHNA and YNFKEQ. The V segment lost 4 bases and the J segment 5 bases; nucleotides outside the gene matches: 5. CDR3 length: 16 residues. This CDR3 reads CASSPGLAGGGDTQYF. The CDR3, as DNA: TGTGCCAGCAGCCCTGGACTAGCGGGGGGCGGAGATACGCAGTATTTT.

This chain connects TRBV15 to TRBJ2-3, with 9 bases identical to TRBD1. This CDR3 has 16 amino acids. V lost 4 bases to trimming and J lost 2 bases; unmatched junction nucleotides: 7. Germline values: CDR1 LNHNV, CDR2 YYDKDF (reference sequence). The CDR3 bases are TGTGCCACCAGCATTGGTTGGACAGGGGACACAGATACGCAGTATTTT. Protein: CATSIGWTGDTDTQYF.

The gene calls are TRBV30 and TRBJ1-3; maybe TRBD1 (6 bases). V shed 1 base and J shed 5 bases, with 15 bases lying between them. CDR3 size: 15 residues. Germline V gene lookup returns CDR1 GTSNPN and CDR2 SVGIG (reference sequence). The CDR3 region is CAWSEGQYYRNTIYF. The CDR3 nucleotides are TGTGCCTGGAGTGAAGGACAGTATTACAGAAACACCATATATTTT.

This clone appeared a single time. The J gene is TRBJ1-2, the V gene TRBV28, with a possible D match to TRBD1 (5 bases). The CDR3 length is 15 residues. The germline gives CDR1 MDHEN, CDR2 SYDVKM. V lost 2 bases and J 0 bases, leaving 10 bases between the germline ends. CDR3 nucleotide sequence: TGTGCCAGCAGTTTAGGGGCGGCTTCTAACTATGGCTACACCTTC. Translated, it gives CASSLGAASNYGYTF.

The rearrangement uses TRBV11-2 and TRBJ2-7; 8 bases are a match to TRBD2. The germline CDR1 and CDR2 sequences are SGHAT and FQNNGV. The V segment lost 5 bases and the J segment 12 bases; nucleotides outside the gene matches: 6. The CDR3 loop spans 11 amino acids. CDR3 sequence reads: CASSPGTSWYF. For the CDR3, the DNA is TGTGCCAGCAGCCCCGGGACTAGTTGGTACTTC.

The chain joins TRBV5-1 to TRBJ2-3, with 10 bases fitting TRBD2. CDR3 length: 15 amino acids. The V segment lost 2 bases and the J segment 4 bases; nucleotides outside the gene matches: 4. The germline CDR1 and CDR2 sequences are SGHRS and YFSETQ. The CDR3: CASSLAGGLPDTQYF. The DNA for the CDR3 is TGCGCCAGCAGCTTAGCGGGAGGGCTTCCAGATACGCAGTATTTT.

This chain links TRBV4-1 with TRBJ2-1, with 8 bases identical to TRBD2. J was trimmed by 6 bases and V by 3 bases; bases with no gene match: 13. From germline, CDR1 is MGHRA and CDR2 YSYEKL. CDR3 length equals 17 residues. This CDR3 reads CASSHVSGATYLNEQFF. As DNA, the CDR3 is TGCGCCAGCAGCCATGTTAGCGGGGCAACCTACCTCAATGAGCAGTTCTTC.

The genes are TRBV30 and TRBJ2-1; the D is unclear. This CDR3 comprises 12 residues. CDR1 is GTSNPN, CDR2 SVGIG, per germline (reference sequence). V was cut by 2 bases and J by 5 bases, with 7 bases left in between. CDR3 sequence: CAWSPRNNEQFF. The CDR3 DNA reads TGTGCCTGGAGTCCTAGAAACAATGAGCAGTTCTTC.

The CDR3 is CASSKAPGALNTEAFF. The DNA for the CDR3 is TGTGCCAGTAGTAAAGCCCCAGGGGCACTGAACACTGAAGCTTTCTTT. The J gene is TRBJ1-1, the V gene TRBV19, with D possibly TRBD1 on 6 matching bases. V was clipped by 4 bases and J by 0 bases, with 15 bases between them. CDR3 length: 16 amino acids. Per the germline V gene, CDR1 is LNHDA and CDR2 is SQIVND (reference sequence).

The J gene is TRBJ2-4, the V gene TRBV19; the match to TRBD2 covers 10 bases. Germline CDR1 is LNHDA and CDR2 is SQIVND (reference sequence). The CDR3 consists of 13 residues. Trimming removed 3 bases from V and 8 bases from J; junction bases left unmatched: 1. The CDR3 DNA reads as TGTGCCAGTAGTATTGGACTAGCGGACATTCAGTACTTC. This encodes CASSIGLADIQYF.

The chain is built from TRBV30 and TRBJ2-5; no clear D gene. Germline lookup yields CDR1 GTSNPN and CDR2 SVGIG (reference sequence). V shed 0 bases and J shed 4 bases, with 9 bases lying between them. CDR3 length: 13 amino acids. The DNA of the CDR3 is TGTGCCTGGAGTGTACTTAATAGAGAGACCCAGTACTTC. It codes for CAWSVLNRETQYF.

The chain recombines TRBV2 with TRBJ2-3; 7 bases line up with TRBD1. J lost 6 bases, V lost 4 bases, and 4 bases had no gene match. The germline V gene has CDR1 SNHLY and CDR2 FYNNEI. This CDR3 comprises 13 residues. The chain's CDR3 is CASSGGRGDTQYF. The CDR3 DNA reads TGTGCCAGCAGTGGGGGCAGGGGGGATACGCAGTATTTT.

J is TRBJ2-7 and V is TRBV6-1, with 8 bases fitting TRBD1. The trim removed 5 bases at V and 1 base at J, leaving 4 bases unmatched. Germline V gene lookup returns CDR1 MNHNS and CDR2 SASEGT. The CDR3 is 14 residues long. Here the CDR3 DNA reads TGTGCCAGCAGTTGGGACAGGTGGTCCTACGAGCAGTACTTC. Protein product: CASSWDRWSYEQYF.

J is TRBJ1-1 and V is TRBV4-1; 7 nucleotides agree with TRBD1. The CDR3 is made up of 16 amino acids. The V and J ends lost 5 bases and 5 bases, in that order; junction bases with no gene match: 14. The germline V gene has CDR1 MGHRA and CDR2 YSYEKL. This CDR3 reads CASSSRYDRVGTEAFF. The CDR3 bases are TGCGCCAGCAGCTCAAGGTACGACAGGGTAGGAACTGAAGCTTTCTTT.

The V call is TRBV4-2, the J call TRBJ2-3; tentative D call: TRBD1 (5 bases). Trimming took 0 bases from V and 5 from J, leaving 12 bases between them. Germline V lookup: CDR1 LGHNA, CDR2 YNFKEQ. This CDR3 region has 15 residues. In nucleotides, the CDR3 is TGTGCCAGCAGCCAAGATCAAGGGGCCGGAGATACGCAGTATTTT. Residues: CASSQDQGAGDTQYF.

The rearrangement joins TRBV4-1 to TRBJ2-1; TRBD2 agrees at 12 bases. This CDR3 is built from 16 residues. Germline V gene sequence: CDR1 MGHRA, CDR2 YSYEKL. The V gene end was trimmed by 0 bases and the J gene end by 7 bases; junction bases not matched to a gene: 4. This CDR3 reads CASSQDPSGRVNEQFF. CDR3 bases: TGCGCCAGCAGCCAAGATCCTAGCGGGAGGGTAAATGAGCAGTTCTTC.

The chain uses TRBV6-1 and TRBJ1-2; TRBD1 matches 10 bases. The CDR3 runs 15 residues. Trimming took 4 bases from V and 4 from J; bases not matched to a gene: 6. Germline assignment: CDR1 MNHNS and CDR2 SASEGT. DNA of the CDR3: TGTGCCAGCAGTGGGTGGACAGGGGGGGGCTATGGCTACACCTTC. It codes for CASSGWTGGGYGYTF.

The CDR3 coding sequence is TGTGCCAGCAGCTTGTCCCGGGACAGGGGAGGCAATGAGCAGTTCTTC. This translates into CASSLSRDRGGNEQFF. The chain employs TRBV7-2 and TRBJ2-1, with 10 bases that match TRBD1. CDR3 length: 16 amino acids. The germline CDR1 and CDR2 sequences are SGHTA and FQGNSA. The junction had 8 bases not matched to a gene; V was cut back by 3 bases and J by 6 bases.

V and J are TRBV5-1 and TRBJ2-3; 12 bases match TRBD2. The CDR3 consists of 18 residues. Germline lookup yields CDR1 SGHRS and CDR2 YFSETQ. V trimming: 0 bases; J trimming: 0 bases; junction bases outside the gene matches: 5. CDR3 coding DNA: TGCGCCAGCAGCTTGGGACTAGCGGGGGCGGCTAGCACAGATACGCAGTATTTT. It is translated as CASSLGLAGAASTDTQYF.

The V and J genes are TRBV9 and TRBJ1-2; TRBD1 is a possible D gene (5 bases). Deletions cut 0 bases from V and 7 bases from J, with 16 bases between. CDR1 and CDR2 (germline): SGDLS, YYNGEE. The CDR3 totals 15 residues. CDR3 DNA: TGTGCCAGCAGCGTAGGGTTTTCATCAGGGTTTGGCTACACCTTC. Encoded protein: CASSVGFSSGFGYTF.

This chain joins TRBV9 and TRBJ1-1, with TRBD1 matching over 7 bases. The ends lost 0 bases at V and 3 bases at J; junction bases unmatched: 17. The CDR3 loop spans 19 amino acids. Germline assignment: CDR1 SGDLS and CDR2 YYNGEE. CDR3 amino acids: CASSVVRQGPGHADTEAFF. CDR3 sequence (DNA): TGTGCCAGCAGCGTAGTCCGACAGGGACCGGGGCATGCGGACACTGAAGCTTTCTTT.

The chain employs TRBV4-1 and TRBJ1-1; D ambiguous. Germline V CDR1 and CDR2: MGHRA, YSYEKL. The ends were cut back, 1 base at V and 1 base at J, with 7 bases in the middle. The CDR3 length is 14 residues. For the CDR3, the DNA is TGCGCCAGCAGCCAAGTAGCGGAGAACACTGAAGCTTTCTTT. It codes for CASSQVAENTEAFF.

The V and J genes are TRBV5-1 and TRBJ1-2; D perhaps matches TRBD1 (5 bases). The V end lost 5 bases, the J end lost 4 bases, and 18 bases lay between the germline ends. The CDR3 has 15 residues. The germline gives CDR1 SGHRS, CDR2 YFSETQ. The CDR3 reads CASRSSTEPSYGYTF. CDR3 nucleotide sequence: TGCGCCAGCAGATCTTCGACAGAACCCTCCTATGGCTACACCTTC. Based on the CDR3 plus reference TRBV5-1 and TRBJ1-2, the full variable domain is KAGVTQTPRYLIKTRGQQVTLSCSPISGHRSVSWYQQTPGQGLQFLFEYFSETQRNKGNFPGRFSGRQFSNSRSEMNVSTLELGDSALYLCASRSSTEPSYGYTFGSGTRLTVV.

The chain is built from TRBV7-2 and TRBJ2-7, with 8 bases that match TRBD2. The V gene's germline CDR1 is SGHTA and CDR2 FQGNSA. V was clipped by 5 bases and J by 0 bases; unmatched bases: 6. This CDR3 contains 15 residues. CDR3 in amino acids: CASSRAGGLSYEQYF. The CDR3 DNA is TGTGCCAGCAGCCGGGCGGGGGGCCTCTCCTACGAGCAGTACTTC.